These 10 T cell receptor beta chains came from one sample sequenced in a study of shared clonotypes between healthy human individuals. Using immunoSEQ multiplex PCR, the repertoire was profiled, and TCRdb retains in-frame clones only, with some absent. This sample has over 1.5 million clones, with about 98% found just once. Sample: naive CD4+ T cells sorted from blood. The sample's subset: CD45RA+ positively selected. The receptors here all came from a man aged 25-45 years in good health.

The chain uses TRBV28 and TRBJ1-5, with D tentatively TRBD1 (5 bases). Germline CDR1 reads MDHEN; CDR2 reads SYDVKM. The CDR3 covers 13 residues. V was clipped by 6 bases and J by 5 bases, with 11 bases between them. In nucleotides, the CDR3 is TGTGCCAGCAGCGAGGGGCCTCATCAGCCCCAGCATTTT. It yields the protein CASSEGPHQPQHF.

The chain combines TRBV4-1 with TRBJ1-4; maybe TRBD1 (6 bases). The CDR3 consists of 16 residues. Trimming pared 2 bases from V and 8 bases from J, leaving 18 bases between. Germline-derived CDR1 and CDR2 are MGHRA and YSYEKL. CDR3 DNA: TGCGCCAGCAGCCAAAGTGGGAAAGGGGGTTTCGAAAAACTGTTTTTT. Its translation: CASSQSGKGGFEKLFF.

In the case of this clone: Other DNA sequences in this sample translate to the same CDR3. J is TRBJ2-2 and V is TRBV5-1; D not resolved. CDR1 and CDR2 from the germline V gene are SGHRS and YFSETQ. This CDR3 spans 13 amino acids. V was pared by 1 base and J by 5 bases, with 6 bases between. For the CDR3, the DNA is TGCGCCAGCAGCTTGCTGGGGACCGGGGAGCTGTTTTTT. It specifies CASSLLGTGELFF.

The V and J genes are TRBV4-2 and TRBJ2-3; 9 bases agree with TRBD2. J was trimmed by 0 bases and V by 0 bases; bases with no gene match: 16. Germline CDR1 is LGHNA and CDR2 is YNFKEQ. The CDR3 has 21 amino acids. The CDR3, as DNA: TGTGCCAGCAGCCAAGATCTCCCAGCGGGAGGTTGGAGGACTAGCACAGATACGCAGTATTTT. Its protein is CASSQDLPAGGWRTSTDTQYF.

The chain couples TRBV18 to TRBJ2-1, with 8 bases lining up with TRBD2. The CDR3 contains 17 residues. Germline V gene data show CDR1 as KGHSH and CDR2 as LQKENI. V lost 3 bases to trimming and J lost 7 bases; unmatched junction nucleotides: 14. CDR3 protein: CASSPRTSPTLLNEQFF. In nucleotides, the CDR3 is TGTGCCAGCTCACCCCGGACTAGCCCGACTTTGTTAAATGAGCAGTTCTTC.

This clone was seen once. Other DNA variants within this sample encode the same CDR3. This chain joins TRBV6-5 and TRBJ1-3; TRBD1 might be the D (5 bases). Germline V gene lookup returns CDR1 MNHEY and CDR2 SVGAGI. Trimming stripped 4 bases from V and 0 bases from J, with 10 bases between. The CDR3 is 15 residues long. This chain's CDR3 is CASSSGRSSGNTIYF. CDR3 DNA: TGTGCCAGCAGTTCGGGACGGAGCTCTGGAAACACCATATATTTT.

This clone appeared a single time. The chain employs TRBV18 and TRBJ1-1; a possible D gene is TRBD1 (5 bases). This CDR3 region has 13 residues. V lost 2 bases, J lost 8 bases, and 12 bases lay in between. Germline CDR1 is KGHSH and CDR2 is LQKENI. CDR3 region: CASSPKGPGEAFF. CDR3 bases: TGTGCCAGCTCACCAAAAGGACCAGGGGAAGCTTTCTTT.

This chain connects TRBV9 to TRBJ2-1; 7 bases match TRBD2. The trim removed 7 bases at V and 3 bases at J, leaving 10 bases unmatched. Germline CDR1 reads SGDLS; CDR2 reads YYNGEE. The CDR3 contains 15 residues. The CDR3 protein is CASGYTGGYYNEQFF. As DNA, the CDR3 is TGTGCCAGCGGGTACACGGGGGGATACTACAATGAGCAGTTCTTC.

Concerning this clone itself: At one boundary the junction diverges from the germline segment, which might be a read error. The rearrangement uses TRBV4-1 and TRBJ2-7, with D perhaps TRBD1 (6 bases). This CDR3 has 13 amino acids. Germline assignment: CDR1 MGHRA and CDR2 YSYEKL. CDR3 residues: CASSQVFDRPLLF. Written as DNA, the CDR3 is TGCGCCAGCAGCCAAGTTTTCGACAGGCCGCTTCTCTTC.

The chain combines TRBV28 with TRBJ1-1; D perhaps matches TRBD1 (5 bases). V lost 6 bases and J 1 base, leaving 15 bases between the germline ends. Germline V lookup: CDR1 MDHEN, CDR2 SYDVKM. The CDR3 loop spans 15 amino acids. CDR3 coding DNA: TGTGCCAGCAGCATTCAAGGGGCCGCGAACACTGAAGCTTTCTTT. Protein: CASSIQGAANTEAFF.